What follows describes a single T cell receptor beta chain. Its recognized antigen is unknown. No much larger clonotype is one base removed from it; base qualities were not supplied. Lymph node samples came from the axillary draining lymph nodes of breast cancer patients. This entry is derived from a study of breast tumors, draining lymph nodes, adjacent tissues (dated by TCRdb to between 2015 and 2016). Context from the whole study: TCR beta repertoires were compared across tumor, adjacent nontumor tissue and axillary lymph nodes obtained from breast cancer patients. The study was designed to assess the relationships and possible T-cell exchange between tumor, surrounding tissue and draining lymph node repertoires in human breast cancer.

The CDR3, cysteine through phenylalanine, is 11 amino acids long. The CDR3 DNA has 33 bases and is translated from base 1. The trim is 5 bases for V and 4 bases for J, with a gap of 3 bases between the germline ends. The germline V gene yields MDHEN for CDR1 and SYDVKM for CDR2. What the authors observed across the whole study: The study presented the conclusion that tumor T cells originate in lymph nodes as consistent with a hypothesis, not as something directly demonstrated. A scenario in which most tumor T cells derive from the lymph node and then expand within tumor tissue was judged to be consistent with the data. In luminal-like breast cancer, tumor and nontumor tissue repertoires resembled each other significantly more than in basal-like breast cancer. Tumor T-cell repertoires showed less diversity than lymph node repertoires and more diversity than nontumor tissue repertoires, and tumor T-cell repertoires showed preferential V and J gene usage.

Reads for this sample came from an Illumina HiSeq 2000. TCR beta chain libraries were generated through multiplex PCR amplification. The amplified TCR beta chain products were analyzed by high-throughput sequencing. The public sequencing data were trimmed at Q25 with fastp and processed into clonotypes with MiXCR by TCRdb, which kept only in-frame beta chains. Rows are unified per CDR3 protein, each entry keeping the most common DNA and genes. Counted in this sample were about 140,000 distinct CDR3 sequences; around a third of them appeared once. In total, the top ten clones hold roughly 2.2% of the sample.

Input material: axillary lymph node tissue. The sequence joins TRBV28 to TRBJ1-5, with the D gene call left open. The receptor was isolated from a female donor with breast cancer. Some clones in this sample may be carry-over from other donors' samples. The CDR3 protein is CASSPNQPQHF. The DNA is as follows: TGTGCCAGCAGTCCTAATCAGCCCCAGCATTTT.